This TCR beta chain derives from a study of spatial heterogeneity in lung cancer. On the study more broadly: Across the raw uncorrected reads, a unique TCR and UMI combination was observed, on average, more than ten times.

This clonotype was detected many times. Its antigen is unknown. General study results and limits: Resection saw ubiquitous expanded tumor TCRs appear in blood more than follow-up did.

Stated time point: sample taken at primary tumor resection. Sequencing was performed on whole RNA extracted from tumor and nontumor lung tissue, or from frozen PBMC, and the material was left unsorted. A unique molecular identifier was carried by every single TCR cDNA molecule. MiXCR, run by TCRdb on the 5' RACE reads, gives a single entry per CDR3 protein. Seen here are tens of thousands of distinct CDR3 sequences, around 5.5% observed once, and the top ten hold under 14%. The material was PBMCs, obtained at surgery. The clonotype originates from a male donor with early-stage non-small cell lung cancer.

Here the CDR3 reads CASNGGGGYETQYF. Written as DNA, the CDR3 is TGTGCCAGCAACGGAGGGGGTGGGTACGAGACCCAGTACTTC. The rearrangement links TRBV12-3 or TRBV12-4 to TRBJ2-5, with D perhaps assigned TRBD1 or TRBD2 (6 bases each). The CDR3 totals 14 residues. Trimming removed 7 bases at V and 5 bases at J, with 17 bases between.